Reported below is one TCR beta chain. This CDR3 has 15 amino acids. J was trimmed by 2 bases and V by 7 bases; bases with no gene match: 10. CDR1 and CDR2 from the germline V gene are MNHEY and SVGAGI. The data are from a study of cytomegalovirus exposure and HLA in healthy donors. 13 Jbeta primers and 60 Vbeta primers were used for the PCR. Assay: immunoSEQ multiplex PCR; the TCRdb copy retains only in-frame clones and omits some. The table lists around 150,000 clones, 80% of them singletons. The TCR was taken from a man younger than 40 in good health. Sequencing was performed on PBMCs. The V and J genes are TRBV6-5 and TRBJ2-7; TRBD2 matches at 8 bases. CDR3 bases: TGTGCCAGCACCCCCAGGGGTAGCGGGGCCTACGAGCAGTACTTC. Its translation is CASTPRGSGAYEQYF.